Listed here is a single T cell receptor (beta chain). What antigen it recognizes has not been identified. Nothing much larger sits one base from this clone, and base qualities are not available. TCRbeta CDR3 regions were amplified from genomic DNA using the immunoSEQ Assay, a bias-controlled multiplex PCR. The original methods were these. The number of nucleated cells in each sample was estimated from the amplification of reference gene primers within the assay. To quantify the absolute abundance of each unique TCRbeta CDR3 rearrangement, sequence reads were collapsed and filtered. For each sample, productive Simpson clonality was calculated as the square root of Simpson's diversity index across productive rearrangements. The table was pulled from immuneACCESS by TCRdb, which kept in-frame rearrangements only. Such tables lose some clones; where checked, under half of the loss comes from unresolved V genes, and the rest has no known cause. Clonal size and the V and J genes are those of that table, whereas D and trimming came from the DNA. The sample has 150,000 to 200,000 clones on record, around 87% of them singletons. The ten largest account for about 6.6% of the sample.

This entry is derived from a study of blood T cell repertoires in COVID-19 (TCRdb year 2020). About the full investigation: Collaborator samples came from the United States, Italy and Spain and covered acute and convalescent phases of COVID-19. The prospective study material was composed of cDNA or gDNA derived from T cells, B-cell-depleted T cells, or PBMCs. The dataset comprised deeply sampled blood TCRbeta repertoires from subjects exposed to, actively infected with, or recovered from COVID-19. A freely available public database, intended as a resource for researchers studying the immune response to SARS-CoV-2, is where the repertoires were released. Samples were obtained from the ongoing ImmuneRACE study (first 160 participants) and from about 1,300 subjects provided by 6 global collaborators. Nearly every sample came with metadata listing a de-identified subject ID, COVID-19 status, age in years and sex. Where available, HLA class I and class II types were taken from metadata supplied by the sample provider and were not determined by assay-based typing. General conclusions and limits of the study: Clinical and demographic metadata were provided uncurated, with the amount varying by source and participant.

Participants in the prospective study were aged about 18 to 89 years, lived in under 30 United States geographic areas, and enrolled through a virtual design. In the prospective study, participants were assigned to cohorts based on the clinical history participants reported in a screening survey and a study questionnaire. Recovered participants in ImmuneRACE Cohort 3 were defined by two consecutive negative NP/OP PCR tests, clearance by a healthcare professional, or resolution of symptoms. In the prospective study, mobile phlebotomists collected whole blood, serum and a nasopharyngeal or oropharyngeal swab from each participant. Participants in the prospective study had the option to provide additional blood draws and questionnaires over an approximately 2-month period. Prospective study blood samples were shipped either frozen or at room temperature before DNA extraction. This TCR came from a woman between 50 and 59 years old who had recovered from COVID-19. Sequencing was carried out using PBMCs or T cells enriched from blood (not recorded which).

The nucleotide sequence is given as TGTGCCAGCAGGAGGGGGGGGCTGGATAATGAGCAGTTCTTC. The resulting protein is CASRRGGLDNEQFF. In this chain, TRBV25-1 is recombined with TRBJ2-1; TRBD2 is a weak D gene call, 7 bases matching. The germline V gene sets CDR1 to MGHDK and CDR2 to SYGVNS. Its CDR3 holds 14 amino acids, cysteine through phenylalanine. Here the CDR3 DNA is all that survives: 42 bases in frame from base 1. The V end loses 6 bases and the J end loses 7 bases, and a stretch of 16 bases separates them.